The 18 T cell receptor beta chains reported below all come from one sample, sequenced in a study of CD8 T cells in ankylosing spondylitis. TCRdb re-analysed the 5' RACE reads in MiXCR, keeping a single row per CDR3 protein. The sample includes some 140,000 distinct CDR3 sequences, about 6.7% of them seen just once. The sequencing input was blood, either unsorted or a sorted T cell fraction (not recorded which). The receptors stem from a female donor with ankylosing spondylitis or in good health (not recorded which).

This clonotype was recorded many times. V and J are TRBV14 and TRBJ1-6; D is unclear. Trimming pared 1 base from V and 6 bases from J, leaving 7 bases between. Per the germline V gene, CDR1 is SGHDN and CDR2 is FVKESK. CDR3 length: 14 residues. CDR3 amino acids: CASSQGVSNSPLHF. The DNA for the CDR3 is TGTGCCAGCAGCCAAGGTGTTTCTAATTCACCCCTCCACTTT.

This clonotype was seen many times. The chain uses TRBV12-3 or TRBV12-4 and TRBJ1-1; 9 nucleotides agree with TRBD1. The junction had 10 bases not matched to a gene; V was cut back by 5 bases and J by 6 bases. The CDR3 is 15 residues long. CDR3: CASSPTGGWAAEAFF. The CDR3 DNA sequence: TGTGCCAGCAGTCCGACAGGGGGTTGGGCGGCTGAAGCTTTCTTT.

This clonotype was seen many times. The genes are TRBV4-1 and TRBJ1-1; 7 bases map to TRBD1. From germline, CDR1 is MGHRA and CDR2 YSYEKL. V shed 4 bases, J shed 7 bases, and the junction held 9 bases outside the gene matches. The CDR3 sequence is 14 residues long. CDR3 coding DNA: TGCGCCAGCAGCCCCCGGGACAGCCATTTTGAAGCTTTCTTT. Amino acid sequence: CASSPRDSHFEAFF.

This clonotype came up many times. The rearrangement joins TRBV20-1 to TRBJ1-5, with D unresolved. The CDR3 has 12 residues. Germline CDR1 and CDR2: DFQATT and SNEGSKA (reference sequence). V was cut by 5 bases and J by 0 bases, with 5 bases left in between. This CDR3 reads CSAPVSNQPQHF. CDR3 DNA: TGCAGTGCTCCCGTTAGCAATCAGCCCCAGCATTTT.

There are a few counts of this clonotype. The chain uses TRBV7-9 and TRBJ1-2; no clear D. The CDR3 totals 13 residues. Germline-derived CDR1 and CDR2 are SEHNR and FQNEAQ (reference sequence). V was clipped by 1 base and J by 3 bases, with 6 bases between them. CDR3 residues: CASSLEADYGYTF. Written as DNA, the CDR3 is TGTGCCAGCAGCTTAGAGGCCGACTATGGCTACACCTTC.

This clonotype was found many times. The V and J genes are TRBV5-1 and TRBJ2-2; perhaps TRBD1 as D (6 bases). Trimming took off 0 bases at V and 0 bases at J, with 12 bases between the two ends. The CDR3 loop spans 17 amino acids. Per germline, CDR1 SGHRS and CDR2 YFSETQ. CDR3 sequence: CASSLAYGDTNTGELFF. The CDR3 DNA sequence: TGCGCCAGCAGCTTGGCCTACGGGGACACGAACACCGGGGAGCTGTTTTTT.

This clonotype has a count of ten or more. The J gene is TRBJ1-1, the V gene TRBV9; possibly TRBD1 for D (6 bases). The CDR3 is 16 residues long. The germline V gene encodes CDR1 SGDLS and CDR2 YYNGEE. V shed 0 bases and J shed 5 bases, with 17 bases lying between them. The DNA for the CDR3 is TGTGCCAGCAGCGTAGCCGCGGGAGGGGGATGGACTGAAGCTTTCTTT. Translation gives CASSVAAGGGWTEAFF.

This clonotype was seen ten or more times. This rearrangement joins TRBV20-1 to TRBJ1-1; D gene uncertain. The length of the CDR3 is 11 residues. V was clipped by 5 bases and J by 3 bases, with 7 bases between them. The germline V gene encodes CDR1 DFQATT and CDR2 SNEGSKA (reference sequence). DNA for the CDR3: TGCAGTGCTGCGAGGGACACTGAAGCTTTCTTT. Its translation: CSAARDTEAFF.

The chain links TRBV7-9 to TRBJ2-1, with 11 bases that match TRBD2. V lost 5 bases and J lost 1; bases outside the gene matches: 4. Looked up from germline, CDR1 is SEHNR and CDR2 is FQNEAQ (reference sequence). The CDR3 has 16 residues. CDR3 in DNA: TGTGCCAGCAGCCCGAGACTAGCGGGGTCCTACAATGAGCAGTTCTTC. Translation gives CASSPRLAGSYNEQFF. The entire variable domain, with the rest obtained from reference TRBV7-9 and TRBJ2-1, is as follows: DTGVSQNPRHKITKRGQNVTFRCDPISEHNRLYWYRQTLGQGPEFLTYFQNEAQLEKSRLLSDRFSAERPKGSFSTLEIQRTEQGDSAMYLCASSPRLAGSYNEQFFGPGTRLTVL.

This clonotype appeared many times. The gene calls are TRBV12-3 or TRBV12-4 and TRBJ1-3, with 10 bases matching TRBD1. Trimming cost V 6 bases and J 7 bases; bases outside gene matches: 6. The CDR3 is made up of 14 amino acids. This CDR3 reads CASRPGQGSNTIYF. In nucleotides, the CDR3 is TGTGCCAGCAGGCCGGGACAGGGGTCGAACACCATATATTTT.

About this clonotype: With a much larger clone just one base away, this may be a read error. Since no conserved phenylalanine or tryptophan closes the CDR3, a read error is the likely cause. The chain joins TRBV12-3 or TRBV12-4 to TRBJ2-4, with D possibly being TRBD1 (6 bases). Trimming took off 5 bases at V and 1 base at J, with 9 bases between the two ends. CDR3 length: 14 amino acids. The CDR3 loop reads CASSRQEAKNIQYS. CDR3 bases: TGTGCCAGCAGTCGACAGGAGGCCAAAAACATTCAGTACTCC.

Ten or more counts support this clonotype. The rearrangement links TRBV5-6 to TRBJ1-1, with unresolved D. The CDR3 totals 15 residues. In germline, CDR1 is SGHDT, CDR2 YYEEEE. Trimming took 5 bases from V and 1 from J, leaving 15 bases between them. This CDR3 reads CASSPDARENTEAFF. The CDR3 DNA sequence: TGTGCCAGCAGTCCGGACGCACGGGAGAACACTGAAGCTTTCTTT.

This clonotype was picked up many times. The V and J genes are TRBV6-1 and TRBJ1-2, with TRBD1 as a possible D gene (5 bases). This CDR3 comprises 14 residues. Germline V gives CDR1 MNHNS, CDR2 SASEGT. The germline V and J ends were trimmed by 4 bases and 5 bases, with 14 bases remaining between them. This CDR3 is CASSGLRGGYGYTF. CDR3 in DNA: TGTGCCAGCAGTGGCCTCCGGGGGGGTTATGGCTACACCTTC.

The rearrangement uses TRBV11-1 and TRBJ2-7, with a tentative D call TRBD1 (6 bases). This CDR3 region has 14 residues. V was trimmed by 4 bases and J by 7 bases, leaving 17 bases between them. CDR1 and CDR2 (germline): SGHAT, FQDESV (reference sequence). The CDR3 reads CASSSGRGTFEQYF. Here the CDR3 DNA reads TGTGCCAGCAGCTCGGGCAGGGGAACGTTTGAGCAGTACTTC.

The table lists this clonotype with many counts. An end of the junction differs from the germline gene, which may be a read error. The V call is TRBV12-3 or TRBV12-4, the J call TRBJ2-3, with D unclear. The length of the CDR3 is 13 residues. CDR3 DNA sequence: TGCGCCAGCAGCTTTGGTAGCACAGATACGCAGTATTTT. It specifies CASSFGSTDTQYF.

This clonotype was counted many times. The rearrangement links TRBV27 to TRBJ2-5; D unresolved. The germline gives CDR1 MNHEY, CDR2 SMNVEV (reference sequence). The CDR3 covers 13 residues. Trimming stripped 0 bases from V and 5 bases from J, with 7 bases between. CDR3 loop: CASSLSGLETQYF. The DNA of the CDR3 is TGTGCCAGCAGTTTATCAGGGTTGGAGACCCAGTACTTC.

This clonotype was seen repeatedly, ten times or more. V is TRBV12-3 or TRBV12-4 and J is TRBJ1-2; D uncertain. Between the trimmed V and J ends, which lost 3 bases and 4 bases, there was a span of 15 bases. The CDR3 is 15 residues long. This CDR3 reads CASSFGRRGSYGYTF. The CDR3 region has the DNA TGTGCCAGCAGTTTCGGGCGCAGAGGCTCCTATGGCTACACCTTC.

This clonotype was detected many times. This rearrangement joins TRBV29-1 to TRBJ1-2, with 8 nucleotides matching TRBD1. Trimming took 5 bases from V and 5 from J; bases not matched to a gene: 7. The germline CDR1 and CDR2 sequences are SQVTM and ANQGSEA. CDR3 length: 13 residues. The DNA for the CDR3 is TGCAGCGTTCCGGGACAGGCAGTTTATGGCTACACCTTC. Its protein product is CSVPGQAVYGYTF.